This TCR beta chain was obtained from a study of cytomegalovirus exposure and HLA in healthy donors. PCR used 60 Vbeta primers and 13 Jbeta primers. The assay was immunoSEQ multiplex PCR, and TCRdb's table has in-frame clones only and misses some. The sample shows around 140,000 clones, 70% to 85% of them seen only once. Findings and caveats of the study: In most subjects, TCR beta sequences reportedly gave accurate predictions of HLA-A and HLA-B alleles.

To note about this clone: What it binds is not known.

The CDR3 has 13 residues. V lost 7 bases to trimming and J lost 2 bases, with 11 bases between them. Per the germline V gene, CDR1 is KGHSH and CDR2 is LQKENI. The origin of this receptor is a male donor in good health and CMV-seropositive. The V and J genes are TRBV18 and TRBJ2-5, with D possibly matching TRBD1 (6 bases). The sequenced material came from PBMCs. In DNA form, the CDR3 reads TGTGCCAGCTACCGACAGGTGCAAGAGACCCAGTACTTC. Translation: CASYRQVQETQYF.